This passage covers 13 T cell receptor beta chains from one sample sequenced in a study of T cell repertoires in cytomegalovirus infection. TCRdb ran MiXCR on the reads and lists one entry per CDR3 protein. The sample shows around 530,000 distinct CDR3 sequences, about 25% of them seen only once. Specimen: PBMCs. The source is a human donor in good health (CMV status not recorded). Some clones in this sample may be carry-over from other donors' samples.

CDR3 loop: CASSLPETGYTF. In DNA, the CDR3 is TGTGCCAGCAGTTTACCTGAAACGGGCTACACCTTC. The chain combines TRBV12-3 or TRBV12-4 with TRBJ1-2, with no clear D. With 2 bases removed from V and 8 bases from J, the gap between germline ends came to 9 bases. CDR3 length: 12 amino acids.

This clonotype occurred once. At one boundary the junction diverges from the germline segment, which might be a read error. The DNA of the CDR3 is TGTGCTAGCAGCGCCCTAGCGGGAGCAAGCACCGGGGAGCTGTTTTTT. Encoded protein: CASSALAGASTGELFF. The chain combines TRBV7-6 with TRBJ2-2; TRBD2 agrees at 10 bases. This CDR3 has 16 amino acids. CDR1 and CDR2 (germline): SGHVS, FNYEAQ.

The J gene is TRBJ1-5, the V gene TRBV19; D remains unclear. The ends were cut back, 5 bases at V and 2 bases at J, with 13 bases in the middle. Per germline, CDR1 LNHDA and CDR2 SQIVND (reference sequence). The CDR3 is 15 residues long. CDR3 amino acids: CASSLRHTGNQPQHF. The CDR3 DNA sequence: TGTGCCAGTAGTCTTAGGCATACAGGCAATCAGCCCCAGCATTTT.

This clonotype was counted only a few times. The chain is built from TRBV6-5 and TRBJ2-3; 7 bases align to TRBD2. Germline lookup yields CDR1 MNHEY and CDR2 SVGAGI. The J segment lost 1 base and the V segment lost 7 bases, leaving 2 bases of the junction unmatched. The CDR3 is 13 amino acids. CDR3 sequence reads: CASTGRGTDTQYF. CDR3 DNA sequence: TGTGCCAGCACTGGGAGGGGCACAGATACGCAGTATTTT.

Only a few counts were recorded for this clonotype. This chain connects TRBV7-2 to TRBJ1-3; maybe TRBD1 (6 bases). V was pared by 5 bases and J by 2 bases, with 10 bases between. CDR3 length: 14 residues. Germline V gene sequence: CDR1 SGHTA, CDR2 FQGNSA. The CDR3 DNA follows: TGTGCCAGCAGCACCTACAGGGCTGGAAACACCATATATTTT. The encoded protein is CASSTYRAGNTIYF.

CDR3 sequence: CASSQPSPGLNGELFF. DNA for the CDR3: TGCGCCAGCAGCCAACCCTCTCCAGGACTCAACGGGGAGCTGTTTTTT. The chain carries TRBV4-1 and TRBJ2-2; D is possibly TRBD2 (5 bases). V was cut by 2 bases and J by 7 bases, with 17 bases left in between. The CDR3 has 16 amino acids. The germline gives CDR1 MGHRA, CDR2 YSYEKL.

The chain couples TRBV28 to TRBJ2-1; TRBD2 agrees at 11 bases. V lost 3 bases, J lost 7 bases, and 8 bases stayed unmatched. Germline loops: CDR1 MDHEN, CDR2 SYDVKM. This CDR3 comprises 16 residues. Here the CDR3 reads CASSFPGLAGRNEQFF. The CDR3 nucleotides are TGTGCCAGCAGTTTCCCTGGACTAGCGGGCAGGAATGAGCAGTTCTTC.

The chain combines TRBV6-2 or TRBV6-3 with TRBJ2-7, with D possibly TRBD1 on 6 matching bases. Trimming cost V 5 bases and J 4 bases, with 9 bases left between them. The CDR3 length is 12 residues. Germline CDR1 is MNHEY and CDR2 is SVGEGT. The CDR3 loop reads CASSEQGYEQYV. CDR3 nucleotide sequence: TGTGCCAGCAGTGAACAGGGTTACGAGCAGTACGTC.

V usage is TRBV7-2 and J usage is TRBJ1-5; D is undetermined. V lost 5 bases, J lost 7 bases, and 12 bases lay in between. Germline lookup yields CDR1 SGHTA and CDR2 FQGNSA. The CDR3 runs 13 residues. The CDR3 bases are TGTGCCAGCAGCCTAGACGGGAGCCAGCCCCAGCATTTT. The encoded protein is CASSLDGSQPQHF.

This rearrangement joins TRBV20-1 to TRBJ2-6; 7 nucleotides match TRBD1. The CDR3 is made up of 15 amino acids. Germline CDR1 DFQATT, CDR2 SNEGSKA (reference sequence). V shed 3 bases, J shed 7 bases, and the junction held 9 bases outside the gene matches. The CDR3 sequence is CSASPRQGLANVLTF. Here the CDR3 DNA reads TGCAGTGCTAGTCCGCGACAGGGCTTAGCCAACGTCCTGACTTTC.

This clonotype has only a few counts. The CDR3, as DNA: TGTGCCAGCAGCCTAAACAAAGGGCCCGCCACAGATACGCAGTATTTT. Protein: CASSLNKGPATDTQYF. The V and J genes are TRBV7-9 and TRBJ2-3, with D uncertain. With 5 bases removed from V and 2 bases from J, the gap between germline ends came to 17 bases. This CDR3 comprises 16 residues. CDR1 is SEHNR, CDR2 FQNEAQ, per germline (reference sequence).

The V gene is TRBV6-4, the J gene TRBJ2-7, with TRBD2 as a possible D gene (5 bases). Trimming left V 0 bases short and J 1 base short, with 13 bases between. CDR3 size: 16 residues. Germline V gives CDR1 MRHNA, CDR2 SNTAGT. The CDR3 is CASSDSDSPLSYEQYF. The CDR3, as DNA: TGTGCCAGCAGTGACTCGGACTCTCCGTTGTCCTACGAGCAGTACTTC.

This clonotype was detected ten times or more. The V gene is TRBV7-2, the J gene TRBJ2-5; TRBD1 matches 8 bases. Germline CDR1 is SGHTA and CDR2 is FQGNSA. This CDR3 has 14 amino acids. With 5 bases clipped from V and 3 bases from J, the junction kept 5 bases outside the gene matches. The CDR3 DNA reads TGTGCCAGCAGCGCGTGGACAGGGAAAGAGACCCAGTACTTC. Its translation is CASSAWTGKETQYF.